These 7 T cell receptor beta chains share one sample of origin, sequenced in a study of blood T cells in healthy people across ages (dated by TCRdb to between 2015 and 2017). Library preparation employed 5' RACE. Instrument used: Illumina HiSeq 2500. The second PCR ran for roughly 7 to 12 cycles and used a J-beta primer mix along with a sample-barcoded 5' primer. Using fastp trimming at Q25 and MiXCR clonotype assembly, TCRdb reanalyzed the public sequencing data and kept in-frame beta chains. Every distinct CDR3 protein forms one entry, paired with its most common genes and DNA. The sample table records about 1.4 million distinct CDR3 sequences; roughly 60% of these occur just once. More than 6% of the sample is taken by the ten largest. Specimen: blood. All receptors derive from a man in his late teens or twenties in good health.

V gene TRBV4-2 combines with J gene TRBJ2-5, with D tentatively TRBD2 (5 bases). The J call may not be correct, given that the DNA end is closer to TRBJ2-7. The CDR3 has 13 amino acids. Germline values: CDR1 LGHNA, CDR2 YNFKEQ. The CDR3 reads CASSQEVSGEQYF. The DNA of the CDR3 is TGTGCCAGCAGCCAAGAAGTGAGCGGCGAGCAGTACTTC.

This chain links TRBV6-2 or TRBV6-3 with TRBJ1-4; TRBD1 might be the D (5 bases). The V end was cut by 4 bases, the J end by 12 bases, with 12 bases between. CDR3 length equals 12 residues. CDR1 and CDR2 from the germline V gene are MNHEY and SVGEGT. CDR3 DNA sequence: TGTGCCAGCAGTTTGACACGGACACAACTGTTTTTT. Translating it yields CASSLTRTQLFF.

The DNA for the CDR3 is TGTGCCAGCAGCAAAAAGACGGGTTACCCCTACAATGAGCAGTTCTTC. Translation: CASSKKTGYPYNEQFF. The V gene is TRBV7-9, the J gene TRBJ2-1; D is ambiguous. The CDR3 runs to 16 residues. V shed 5 bases and J shed 2 bases, with 16 bases lying between them. Germline V lookup: CDR1 SEHNR, CDR2 FQNEAQ (reference sequence). Filled out from reference TRBV7-9 and TRBJ2-1, the complete variable domain reads DTGVSQNPRHKITKRGQNVTFRCDPISEHNRLYWYRQTLGQGPEFLTYFQNEAQLEKSRLLSDRFSAERPKGSFSTLEIQRTEQGDSAMYLCASSKKTGYPYNEQFFGPGTRLTVL.

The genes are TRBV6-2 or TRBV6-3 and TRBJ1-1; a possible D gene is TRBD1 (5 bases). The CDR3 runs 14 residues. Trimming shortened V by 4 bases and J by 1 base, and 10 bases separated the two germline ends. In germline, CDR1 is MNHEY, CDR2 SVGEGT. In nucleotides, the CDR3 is TGTGCCAGCAGTTTGACTCAGGGGAACACTGAAGCTTTCTTT. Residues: CASSLTQGNTEAFF.

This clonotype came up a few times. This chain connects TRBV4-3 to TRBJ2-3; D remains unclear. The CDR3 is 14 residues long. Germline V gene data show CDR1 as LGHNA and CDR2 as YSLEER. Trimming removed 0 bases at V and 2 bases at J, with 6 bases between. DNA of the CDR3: TGCGCCAGCAGCCAAGAACCCCACACAGATACGCAGTATTTT. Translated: CASSQEPHTDTQYF.

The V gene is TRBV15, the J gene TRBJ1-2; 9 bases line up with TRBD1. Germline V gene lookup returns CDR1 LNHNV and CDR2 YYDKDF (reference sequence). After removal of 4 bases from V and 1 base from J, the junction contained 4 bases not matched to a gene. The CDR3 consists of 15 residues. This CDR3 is CATSTGQGINYGYTF. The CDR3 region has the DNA TGTGCCACCAGCACGGGACAGGGTATTAACTATGGCTACACCTTC.

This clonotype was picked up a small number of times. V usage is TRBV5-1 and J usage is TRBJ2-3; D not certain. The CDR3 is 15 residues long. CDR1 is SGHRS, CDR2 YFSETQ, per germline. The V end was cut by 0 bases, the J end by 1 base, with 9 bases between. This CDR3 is CASSLEGFRTDTQYF. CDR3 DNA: TGCGCCAGCAGCTTGGAAGGGTTCCGCACAGATACGCAGTATTTT.